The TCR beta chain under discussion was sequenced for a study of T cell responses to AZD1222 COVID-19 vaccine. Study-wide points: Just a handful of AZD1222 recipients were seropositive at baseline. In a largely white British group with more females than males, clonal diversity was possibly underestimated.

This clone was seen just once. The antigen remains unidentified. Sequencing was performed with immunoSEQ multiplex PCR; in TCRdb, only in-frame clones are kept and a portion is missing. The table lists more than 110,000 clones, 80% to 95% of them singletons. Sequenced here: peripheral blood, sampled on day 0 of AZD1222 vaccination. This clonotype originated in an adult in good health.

DNA for the CDR3: TGTGCCAGCAGCCATACGGGAGACACAGATACGCAGTATTTT. This gives the protein CASSHTGDTDTQYF. This rearrangement joins TRBV3-1 (or the pseudogene TRBV3-2) to TRBJ2-3, with a tentative D call TRBD2 (6 bases). The V and J ends lost 3 bases and 2 bases respectively, with 9 bases between them. This CDR3 is built from 14 residues. The germline CDR1 and CDR2 sequences are LGHDT and YNNKEL (reference sequence).